This TCR beta chain was profiled in a study of beta chain features in type 1 diabetes. Study in general: All samples together contributed 100 million to 120 million sorted cells for examination. Broader study findings: Whether HLA type influences TCRB rearrangement remained unresolved here. Sequencing of cDNA might inflate the share of cells that strongly express TCR.

Reverse transcription of all isolated RNA meant that expressed TCRB transcripts were sequenced. Reads from naive, central memory and regulatory T cell samples averaged about 3.9 million. The data were produced by immunoSEQ multiplex PCR, yet TCRdb's version contains in-frame clones alone and is incomplete. The sample contains roughly 400,000 clones, over 13% of which appear only once. Per germline, CDR1 SEHNR and CDR2 FQNEAQ (reference sequence). The CDR3 totals 13 residues. Trimming cost V 3 bases and J 7 bases, with 13 bases left between them. This clone appeared a few times. Its specificity is unknown.

Sequenced: naive CD4+ T cells from blood. The source is a woman younger than 35 in good health. J is TRBJ2-7 and V is TRBV7-9; D possibly corresponds to TRBD1 (7 bases). As DNA, the CDR3 is TGTGCCAGCAGCTTGGAGGGGGCGAGGGAGCAGTACTTC. Translation gives CASSLEGAREQYF.